This TCR beta chain was obtained from a study of Graves' ophthalmopathy and Graves' hyperthyroidism. Amplification targeted the TCR beta CDR3 regions, with RNA transcripts as the source material. The first round was an RT-PCR with HTBI primers, and the second round was a multiplex PCR. TCRdb analysed the multiplex PCR reads with MiXCR anew, one entry per CDR3 protein. The sample shows almost 750,000 distinct CDR3 sequences, around 40% of them seen only once. This clonotype has at least ten counts. No antigen is known for it. Mismatch with germline at one junction end may stem from a read error. Study-level findings and limits: Cross-validated, the 13-signature model showed 87.88%/81.08% sensitivity/specificity, and 80%/75% in the test set.

Ophthalmopathy donors showed moderate-to-severe activity, CAS ≥3, NOSPECS ≥4 and a duration under 3 months. Patients were left out if they had other autoimmune diseases, uncontrolled infections, pregnancy or lactation. The sequenced sample consisted of peripheral blood. The receptor was derived from an adult man with Graves' ophthalmopathy.

CDR3 bases: TGTGCCAGCAGTGACTCTAGGGTCGATGGCTACACCTTC. Translated: CASSDSRVDGYTF. The chain links TRBV10-3 to TRBJ1-2; D gene uncertain. The CDR3 extends over 13 amino acids. Germline CDR1 reads ENHRY; CDR2 reads SYGVKD.